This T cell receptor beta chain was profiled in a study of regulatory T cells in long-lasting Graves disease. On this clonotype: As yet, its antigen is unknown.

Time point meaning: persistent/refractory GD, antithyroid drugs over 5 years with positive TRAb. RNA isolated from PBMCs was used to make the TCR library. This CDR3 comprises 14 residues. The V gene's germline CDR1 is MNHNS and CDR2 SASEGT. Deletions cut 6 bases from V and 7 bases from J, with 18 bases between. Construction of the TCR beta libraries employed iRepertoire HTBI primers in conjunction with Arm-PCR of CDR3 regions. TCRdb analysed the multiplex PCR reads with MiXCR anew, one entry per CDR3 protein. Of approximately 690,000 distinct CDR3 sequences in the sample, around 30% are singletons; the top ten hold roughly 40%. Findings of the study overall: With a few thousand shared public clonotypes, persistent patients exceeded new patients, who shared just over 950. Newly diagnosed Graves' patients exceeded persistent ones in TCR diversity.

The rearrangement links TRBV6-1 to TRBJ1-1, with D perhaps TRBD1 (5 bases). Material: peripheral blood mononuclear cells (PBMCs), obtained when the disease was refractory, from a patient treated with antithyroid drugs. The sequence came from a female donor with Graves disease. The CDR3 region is CASSAGGDVSEAFF. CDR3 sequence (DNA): TGTGCCAGCAGCGCGGGCGGGGACGTCAGTGAAGCTTTCTTT.